One TCR beta chain is described in this entry. The data were obtained in a study of cytomegalovirus exposure and HLA in healthy donors. This CDR3 comprises 13 residues. Vbeta (60) and Jbeta (13) primers were used in the PCR. Method: immunoSEQ multiplex PCR; TCRdb's copy keeps in-frame clones and lacks some. Of roughly 160,000 clones listed, roughly 80% are singletons. The chain carries TRBV21-1 and TRBJ2-7; the D call of TRBD2 is as the table states it, not checked on the DNA. TRBV21-1 is labeled a pseudogene. The sequence came from a male donor in good health and CMV-seronegative. Material for sequencing was PBMCs. The CDR3: CASSKSGGISQYF. DNA of the CDR3: TGTGCCAGCAGCAAATCGGGGGGGATTTCCCAGTACTTC.